The 26 T cell receptor beta chains presented below share a single source sample, sequenced in a study of T cell changes during pregnancy in multiple sclerosis. Sequenced by immunoSEQ multiplex PCR; TCRdb stores in-frame clones only, minus some. The sample consists of tens of thousands of clones, 92% of them appearing once. Here the sequenced sample was peripheral blood, taken before pregnancy. The source is a female donor with multiple sclerosis, enrolled in a pregnancy study.

V and J are TRBV28 and TRBJ2-7, with 11 bases identical to TRBD2. Germline CDR1 reads MDHEN; CDR2 reads SYDVKM. The trim removed 8 bases at V and 5 bases at J, leaving 11 bases unmatched. The CDR3 has 15 amino acids. CDR3 sequence: CASQKFSGRADEQYF. The CDR3 DNA follows: TGTGCCAGCCAGAAGTTTAGCGGGAGGGCCGACGAGCAGTACTTC.

V usage is TRBV19 and J usage is TRBJ1-5; 7 positions match TRBD1. J lost 6 bases, V lost 5 bases, and 7 bases had no gene match. Germline V gene data show CDR1 as LNHDA and CDR2 as SQIVND (reference sequence). CDR3 length: 14 amino acids. CDR3 loop: CASSPLQGLQPQHF. The DNA of the CDR3 is TGTGCCAGTAGTCCTTTACAGGGGCTTCAGCCCCAGCATTTT.

This clone was seen only once. V gene TRBV28 combines with J gene TRBJ1-2, with D maybe TRBD1 (6 bases). V lost 6 bases and J 4 bases, leaving 21 bases between the germline ends. Per the germline V gene, CDR1 is MDHEN and CDR2 is SYDVKM. The CDR3 has 16 amino acids. CDR3 sequence reads: CASRAAGASETYGYTF. CDR3 nucleotides: TGTGCCAGCAGGGCGGCAGGGGCGTCAGAGACCTATGGCTACACCTTC.

Regarding this clone: A read error is likely, as this CDR3 ends without the conserved phenylalanine or tryptophan. It is unclear where the CDR3 begins or ends on the DNA, so no DNA is shown, and the CDR3 is as TCRdb lists it. The J gene is TRBJ2-3, the V gene TRBV19; the table's D gene call, TRBD1, was not cross checked with the DNA. Termini included, the CDR3 measures 11 amino acids. The germline CDR1 and CDR2 sequences are LNHDA and SQIVND (reference sequence). This chain's CDR3 is CATTRTGVLSR.

V and J are TRBV4-1 and TRBJ2-7; 10 bases are a match to TRBD1. Germline-derived CDR1 and CDR2 are MGHRA and YSYEKL. The CDR3 runs to 15 residues. Trimming cost V 1 base and J 3 bases; bases outside gene matches: 3. The CDR3 region has the DNA TGCGCCAGCAGCCAAGCCGGGACAGGGGTCTACGAGCAGTACTTC. Its translation: CASSQAGTGVYEQYF.

This chain uses TRBV4-1 with TRBJ1-4; D remains unclear. The CDR3 covers 13 residues. CDR1 and CDR2 (germline): MGHRA, YSYEKL. With 2 bases removed from V and 6 bases from J, the gap between germline ends came to 7 bases. The CDR3 region has the DNA TGCGCCAGCAGCCAACCCTATCATGAAAAACTGTTTTTT. Encoded protein: CASSQPYHEKLFF.

The chain recombines TRBV15 with TRBJ2-2; D not certain. CDR3 length: 14 amino acids. Trimming took off 0 bases at V and 5 bases at J, with 7 bases between the two ends. Germline V gives CDR1 LNHNV, CDR2 YYDKDF (reference sequence). The CDR3 loop is CATSRDRETGELFF. The CDR3 nucleotides are TGTGCCACCAGCAGAGATCGAGAAACCGGGGAGCTGTTTTTT. The variable domain in full, completed from reference TRBV15 and TRBJ2-2, reads DAMVIQNPRYQVTQFGKPVTLSCSQTLNHNVMYWYQQKSSQAPKLLFHYYDKDFNNEADTPDNFQSRRPNTSFCFLDIRSPGLGDTAMYLCATSRDRETGELFFGEGSRLTVL.

This clone appeared a few times. The chain links TRBV4-1 to TRBJ1-1; TRBD1 is a possible D gene (6 bases). Trimming left V 5 bases short and J 9 bases short, with 19 bases between. In germline, CDR1 is MGHRA, CDR2 YSYEKL. CDR3 length: 14 residues. CDR3 region: CASSSTGQTPKAFF. The CDR3 coding sequence is TGCGCCAGCAGCTCGACAGGTCAAACCCCGAAAGCTTTCTTT.

The V gene is TRBV30, the J gene TRBJ1-3, with 7 nucleotides matching TRBD1. CDR1 and CDR2 (germline): GTSNPN, SVGIG (reference sequence). The ends lost 2 bases at V and 0 bases at J; junction bases unmatched: 4. This CDR3 is built from 15 residues. CDR3 protein: CAWSRDSRSGNTIYF. Here the CDR3 DNA reads TGTGCCTGGAGTCGGGACAGCCGCTCTGGAAACACCATATATTTT.

This clone showed up just once. The genes are TRBV19 and TRBJ2-7, with TRBD2 identical over 9 bases. V shed 1 base, J shed 2 bases, and the junction held 3 bases outside the gene matches. Germline-derived CDR1 and CDR2 are LNHDA and SQIVND (reference sequence). The CDR3 contains 15 residues. This CDR3 is CASSIGLAETYEQYF. The DNA for the CDR3 is TGTGCCAGTAGTATAGGACTAGCGGAAACCTACGAGCAGTACTTC.

This chain joins TRBV27 and TRBJ2-7; TRBD1 is a possible D gene (6 bases). The CDR3 consists of 14 residues. Germline V CDR1 and CDR2: MNHEY, SMNVEV (reference sequence). Trimming cost V 6 bases and J 3 bases, with 15 bases left between them. The CDR3 is CASRRQGFSYEQYF. Written as DNA, the CDR3 is TGTGCCAGCAGAAGGCAGGGGTTTAGCTACGAGCAGTACTTC.

The chain is built from TRBV11-3 and TRBJ2-1, with TRBD2 matching over 10 bases. Germline V CDR1 and CDR2: SGHNT, YENEEA. This CDR3 spans 15 amino acids. The trim removed 5 bases at V and 4 bases at J, leaving 5 bases unmatched. The CDR3 here is CASSPTSGSYNEQFF. DNA for the CDR3: TGTGCCAGCAGCCCGACTAGCGGGTCGTACAATGAGCAGTTCTTC. The whole variable domain, remainder taken from reference TRBV11-3 and TRBJ2-1, is EAGVVQSPRYKIIEKKQPVAFWCNPISGHNTLYWYLQNLGQGPELLIRYENEEAVDDSQLPKDRFSAERLKGVDSTLKIQPAELGDSAVYLCASSPTSGSYNEQFFGPGTRLTVL.

V usage is TRBV18 and J usage is TRBJ2-7, with D maybe TRBD1 (6 bases). Germline CDR1 is KGHSH and CDR2 is LQKENI. The CDR3 has 14 residues. The V end lost 3 bases, the J end lost 7 bases, and 16 bases lay between the germline ends. This CDR3 reads CASSPYRVSREQYF. The CDR3 DNA is TGTGCCAGCTCACCTTACAGGGTTTCGCGAGAGCAGTACTTC.

The chain recombines TRBV7-2 with TRBJ2-4, with no clear D. CDR1 and CDR2 from the germline V gene are SGHTA and FQGNSA. Deletions cut 2 bases from V and 7 bases from J, with 9 bases between. The CDR3 is 13 residues long. CDR3 loop: CASSLFAGNIQYF. CDR3 nucleotides: TGTGCCAGCAGCTTATTCGCCGGGAACATTCAGTACTTC.

In DNA, the CDR3 is TGTGCCAGCAGCGCCGGGACTAGCTACAATGAGCAGTTCTTC. Its protein is CASSAGTSYNEQFF. The chain joins TRBV6-1 to TRBJ2-1, with TRBD2 matching 8 bases. Trimming at V came to 6 bases and at J to 3 bases, leaving 4 bases not matched to a gene. Germline CDR1 and CDR2: MNHNS and SASEGT. The CDR3 runs 14 residues.

The chain combines TRBV6-5 with TRBJ2-2; D is possibly TRBD1 (6 bases). V lost 6 bases to trimming and J lost 4 bases, with 15 bases between them. The CDR3 covers 15 residues. Germline CDR1 MNHEY, CDR2 SVGAGI. In nucleotides, the CDR3 is TGTGCCAGCAGCCCAGATAACAGGGCCACCGGGGAGCTGTTTTTT. This sequence encodes CASSPDNRATGELFF.

This sequence joins TRBV6-1 and TRBJ2-7; TRBD1 matches 10 bases. Per the germline V gene, CDR1 is MNHNS and CDR2 is SASEGT. Trimming took 3 bases from V and 3 from J; bases not matched to a gene: 5. This CDR3 region has 15 residues. The CDR3 coding sequence is TGTGCCAGCAGTGACCCCGGGACAGGGGACTACGAGCAGTACTTC. Protein: CASSDPGTGDYEQYF.

This chain links TRBV7-8 with TRBJ2-7; 10 bases align to TRBD2. The ends lost 5 bases at V and 0 bases at J; junction bases unmatched: 1. The germline V gene encodes CDR1 SGHVS and CDR2 FQNEAQ. There are 14 residues in the CDR3. The CDR3 DNA is TGTGCCAGCAGCGCTAGCGGGAGCTCCTACGAGCAGTACTTC. Translated: CASSASGSSYEQYF.

V is TRBV28 and J is TRBJ2-7; tentatively, D is TRBD2 (5 bases). Germline V CDR1 and CDR2: MDHEN, SYDVKM. The CDR3 totals 14 residues. The ends were cut back, 7 bases at V and 4 bases at J, with 17 bases in the middle. The CDR3 loop is CASTPIGSWYEQYF. The DNA of the CDR3 is TGTGCCAGCACCCCTATTGGGAGTTGGTACGAGCAGTACTTC.

V gene TRBV5-6 combines with J gene TRBJ2-7, with TRBD2 identical over 8 bases. The CDR3 covers 15 residues. The J segment lost 0 bases and the V segment lost 2 bases, leaving 4 bases of the junction unmatched. Germline-derived CDR1 and CDR2 are SGHDT and YYEEEE. CDR3 loop: CASSFLAGSSYEQYF. In DNA form, the CDR3 reads TGTGCCAGCAGCTTCTTAGCGGGGAGCTCCTACGAGCAGTACTTC.

The genes are TRBV7-2 and TRBJ1-1, with a weak D call TRBD1 (6 bases). V was cut by 1 base and J by 1 base, with 13 bases left in between. The CDR3 covers 16 residues. CDR1 SGHTA and CDR2 FQGNSA come from the germline V gene. CDR3 in amino acids: CASSLDKGVRNTEAFF. CDR3 nucleotides: TGTGCCAGCAGCTTAGATAAGGGGGTTAGGAACACTGAAGCTTTCTTT.

This clone was detected only once. This chain uses TRBV6-5 with TRBJ2-7; 7 positions match TRBD2. Germline-derived CDR1 and CDR2 are MNHEY and SVGAGI. The trim removed 0 bases at V and 5 bases at J, leaving 4 bases unmatched. The CDR3 contains 14 residues. As DNA, the CDR3 is TGTGCCAGCAGTTACTCGGCGACTAGCAACGAGCAGTACTTC. Protein sequence: CASSYSATSNEQYF.

The J gene is TRBJ1-2, the V gene TRBV4-1, with TRBD1 identical over 9 bases. The CDR3 loop spans 16 amino acids. V lost 2 bases, J lost 6 bases, and 10 bases stayed unmatched. Germline CDR1 reads MGHRA; CDR2 reads YSYEKL. CDR3 bases: TGCGCCAGCAGCCAACCCCGGGACAGGGTGAGTGATGGCTACACCTTC. Its translation: CASSQPRDRVSDGYTF.

The gene calls are TRBV19 and TRBJ1-1; weak D call: TRBD1 (5 bases). Germline V gives CDR1 LNHDA, CDR2 SQIVND (reference sequence). The CDR3 runs to 12 residues. The V end lost 5 bases, the J end lost 6 bases, and 10 bases lay between the germline ends. CDR3 loop: CASSSGFAEAFF. CDR3 DNA sequence: TGTGCCAGTAGTTCAGGGTTCGCTGAAGCTTTCTTT. The full variable domain, in which reference TRBV19 and TRBJ1-1 provide the parts outside the CDR3, is DGGITQSPKYLFRKEGQNVTLSCEQNLNHDAMYWYRQDPGQGLRLIYYSQIVNDFQKGDIAEGYSVSREKKESFPLTVTSAQKNPTAFYLCASSSGFAEAFFGQGTRLTVV.

J is TRBJ1-2 and V is TRBV25-1; D gene unclear. V gave up 5 bases and J gave up 5 bases, with 18 bases separating them. From germline, CDR1 is MGHDK and CDR2 SYGVNS. The CDR3 totals 15 residues. This CDR3 is CASSWSGPTPYGYTF. In nucleotides, the CDR3 is TGTGCCAGCAGTTGGTCCGGTCCTACGCCTTATGGCTACACCTTC.

The chain employs TRBV29-1 and TRBJ2-5, with D tentatively TRBD1 (5 bases). CDR3 length equals 13 residues. From germline, CDR1 is SQVTM and CDR2 ANQGSEA. Trimming removed 4 bases at V and 3 bases at J, with 12 bases between. The CDR3 DNA reads as TGCAGCGTTGTAACCTGGACAAAAGAGACCCAGTACTTC. Its protein is CSVVTWTKETQYF.